The present entry profiles one TCR beta chain with its context. Its antigen is currently unknown. 60 Vbeta and 13 Jbeta primers were used in PCR. Libraries were prepared by immunoSEQ multiplex PCR; TCRdb keeps only in-frame clonotypes and omits some of them. The sample has some 130,000 clones, around two thirds seen once. This sample was taken from a study of cytomegalovirus exposure and HLA in healthy donors. The study, taken as a whole, reports: Confirmation was obtained in vitro that a few CMV-associated chains are specific for CMV antigens. Cytomegalovirus-associated status was assigned to some 160 TCR beta chains.

Trimming stripped 2 bases from V and 4 bases from J, with 11 bases between. CDR3 length equals 14 residues. Per germline, CDR1 ENHRY and CDR2 SYGVKD. The receptor was isolated from an older woman in good health and CMV-seropositive. Material: PBMCs. The V and J genes are TRBV10-3 and TRBJ2-5; D might be TRBD1 (5 bases). The CDR3 DNA follows: TGTGCCATCAGTGAGAGGGGAAGGGGAGAGACCCAGTACTTC. Its translation is CAISERGRGETQYF.